Many counts were recorded for the clone carrying this T cell receptor beta chain. The sample originates from a study of read filtering for tumor transcriptome and immune sequencing. Overall study context: Revised staging placed eight or nine patients in R-ISS I, approximately 16 in II, 7 in III. After DNase treatment, RNA was made into whole-transcriptome libraries.

Trimming removed 0 bases from V and 8 bases from J; junction bases left unmatched: 7. The CDR3 is 16 residues long. Looked up from germline, CDR1 is SGHRS and CDR2 is YFSETQ. Molecular barcoded adaptors covering alpha/delta and beta/gamma chains were used on 400 to 450 ng RNA. TCRdb called the reads again in MiXCR, with one record for every CDR3 protein. Of 39,000 or so distinct CDR3 sequences listed, more than 13% were seen once; the top ten hold approximately 7%. Sampling of bone marrow took place during active disease in every patient. This sequence originates from a donor aged 40 or older with multiple myeloma. The sequenced material came from a population of CD138-negative cells sorted from bone marrow. The rearrangement uses TRBV5-1 and TRBJ2-1, with 11 bases fitting TRBD2. CDR3 sequence reads: CASSLATSGNRDEQFF. CDR3 sequence (DNA): TGCGCCAGCAGCTTGGCGACTAGCGGGAATCGAGATGAGCAGTTCTTC. The full variable domain, its missing parts supplied by reference TRBV5-1 and TRBJ2-1, is KAGVTQTPRYLIKTRGQQVTLSCSPISGHRSVSWYQQTPGQGLQFLFEYFSETQRNKGNFPGRFSGRQFSNSRSEMNVSTLELGDSALYLCASSLATSGNRDEQFFGPGTRLTVL.